The present T cell receptor beta chain was sequenced within a study of breast tumors, draining lymph nodes, adjacent tissues. The study's findings and limits: Data fit most tumor T cells coming from lymph node, expanding in tumor. Tumor TCR diversity was below lymph nodes but above nontumor tissue. Luminal-like breast cancer showed significantly greater tumor-nontumor repertoire similarity than basal-like breast cancer did. Data only fit, rather than demonstrated, lymph node origin of most tumor T cells.

Points on this clonotype: Its antigen is currently unknown.

Samples came from axillary lymph nodes draining the breast cancer. TCRdb re-derived calls from the multiplex PCR reads in MiXCR, one entry per CDR3 protein. The sample shows 85,000 to 130,000 distinct CDR3 sequences, about 31% of them seen only once. The CDR3 covers 15 residues. Germline CDR1 is SGHVS and CDR2 is FNYEAQ. J was trimmed by 5 bases and V by 5 bases; bases with no gene match: 11. The genes are TRBV7-6 and TRBJ2-5; TRBD2 aligns across 7 bases. The TCR originated in a female donor with breast cancer. Some clones in this sample may be carry-over from other donors' samples. Specimen: axillary lymph node tissue. CDR3 DNA: TGTGCCAGCAGCGTTGGACCGGGGGGTAGGGAGACCCAGTACTTC. It codes for CASSVGPGGRETQYF.